The TCR beta chain under discussion was sequenced for a study of blood T cell repertoires in COVID-19. Participant-given clinical history determined each cohort assignment. Either two negative PCRs, clearance, or symptom resolution qualified Cohort 3 donors as recovered. Original methodology: By means of reference gene primer amplification, nucleated cell counts were estimated. Repertoires were generated with immunoSEQ multiplex PCR, while TCRdb's copy carries only in-frame clones and drops some. V, J and clone size are those of that table, while D and trimming were read from the DNA. This sample has more than 300,000 clones, with more than 70% found just once. Germline CDR1 SGDLS, CDR2 YYNGEE. Trimming left V 0 bases short and J 3 bases short, with 12 bases between. The CDR3 has 16 amino acids.

The receptor's source is a woman younger than 35 who had recovered from COVID-19. V is TRBV9 and J is TRBJ2-2; D possibly corresponds to TRBD2 (6 bases). The sequenced sample consisted of PBMCs or T cells enriched from blood (not recorded which). The CDR3 sequence is CASSVGGGVDTGELFF. DNA of the CDR3: TGTGCCAGCAGCGTAGGGGGCGGGGTCGACACCGGGGAGCTGTTTTTT.